This TCR beta chain was profiled in a study of blood T cell repertoires in COVID-19. Whole-study context: Spain, Italy and the United States supplied samples that represented acute and convalescent COVID-19. The analysed material was cDNA or gDNA that came from T cells, B-cell-depleted T cells, or PBMCs.

V dropped 6 bases and J dropped 4; count of bases not matched to a gene: 10. Germline V gives CDR1 SNHLY, CDR2 FYNNEI. CDR3 size: 15 residues. As handled by the study authors: By means of reference gene primer amplification, nucleated cell counts were estimated. TCRdb's table, derived via immunoSEQ multiplex PCR, lists solely in-frame clones and lacks some. The V and J calls and clone size come from that table; D and trimming were worked out from the DNA. The table shows 200,000 to 300,000 clones, with 87% occurring only once. This receptor was taken from a woman aged 40 to 50 who had recovered from COVID-19. The sample comprised peripheral blood. The chain joins TRBV2 to TRBJ2-3; 7 bases match TRBD1. DNA of the CDR3: TGTGCCAGCAGCGAGACAGGGCGTCCTCCAGATACGCAGTATTTT. This encodes CASSETGRPPDTQYF.